Below are 13 T cell receptor beta chains sequenced from a single sample in a study of cytomegalovirus exposure and HLA in healthy donors. Use of 60 Vbeta and 13 Jbeta primers characterized the PCR. TCRdb keeps only in-frame clones here, not all; method: immunoSEQ multiplex PCR. In the table there are 60,000 to 90,000 clones, less than 85% of which are singletons. Sequenced: PBMCs. Receptors originate from a woman in her 50s in good health and CMV-seropositive.

This chain connects TRBV29-1 to TRBJ2-2; 8 bases fit TRBD2. J lost 4 bases, V lost 7 bases, and 8 bases had no gene match. Per the germline V gene, CDR1 is SQVTM and CDR2 is ANQGSEA. The CDR3 loop spans 14 amino acids. Here the CDR3 reads CSAPGGLGTGELFF. The CDR3 DNA reads as TGCAGCGCTCCGGGGGGGCTGGGCACCGGGGAGCTGTTTTTT.

V is TRBV11-2 and J is TRBJ1-1; D unresolved. V dropped 3 bases and J dropped 5 bases, with 7 bases sitting between them. The CDR3 is made up of 12 amino acids. Germline values: CDR1 SGHAT, CDR2 FQNNGV. Here the CDR3 reads CASSFYGTEAFF. The CDR3 bases are TGTGCCAGCAGCTTTTACGGGACTGAAGCTTTCTTT.

This clone was seen just once. The chain uses TRBV6-1 and TRBJ2-5; TRBD1 might be the D (5 bases). Germline V lookup: CDR1 MNHNS, CDR2 SASEGT. Trimming removed 1 base at V and 2 bases at J, with 14 bases between. The CDR3 consists of 16 residues. The CDR3 loop is CASSEDWAGSQETQYF. The CDR3, as DNA: TGTGCCAGCAGTGAAGATTGGGCAGGGTCGCAAGAGACCCAGTACTTC.

V and J are TRBV7-3 and TRBJ2-3, with 9 bases identical to TRBD2. Germline CDR1 is SGHTA and CDR2 is FQGTGA. Trimming at V came to 6 bases and at J to 5 bases, leaving 9 bases not matched to a gene. The CDR3 loop spans 15 amino acids. The CDR3 coding sequence is TGTGCCAGCAGTTTGATGGGACTAGCAGAAGATACGCAGTATTTT. Encoded protein: CASSLMGLAEDTQYF.

V and J are TRBV15 and TRBJ1-1; 7 bases are a match to TRBD1. Germline trimming cut 3 bases from V and 4 bases from J; bases unmatched to any gene: 8. Germline V gene lookup returns CDR1 LNHNV and CDR2 YYDKDF (reference sequence). The CDR3 covers 15 residues. As DNA, the CDR3 is TGTGCCACCAGCAGGTGGGACAGCCCTCGCACTGAAGCTTTCTTT. As protein: CATSRWDSPRTEAFF.

CDR3 in DNA: TGTGCCAGCAGGGCAACAAAAGAACAGACTGAAGCTTTCTTT. It is translated as CASRATKEQTEAFF. The gene calls are TRBV27 and TRBJ1-1; D gene uncertain. The CDR3 runs to 14 residues. Germline V CDR1 and CDR2: MNHEY, SMNVEV (reference sequence). V shed 6 bases and J shed 5 bases, with 16 bases lying between them.

J is TRBJ2-7 and V is TRBV28; 14 nucleotides line up with TRBD2. CDR3 length: 16 residues. Germline CDR1 reads MDHEN; CDR2 reads SYDVKM. Trimming at V came to 6 bases and at J to 4 bases, leaving 8 bases not matched to a gene. The CDR3 nucleotides read TGTGCCAGCAGGAGAAGTCGGACTAGCGGGAGGTACGAGCAGTACTTC. The encoded protein is CASRRSRTSGRYEQYF.

The chain is built from TRBV11-2 and TRBJ1-5; maybe TRBD1 (6 bases). The germline CDR1 and CDR2 sequences are SGHAT and FQNNGV. The CDR3 loop spans 14 amino acids. The ends were cut back, 6 bases at V and 3 bases at J, with 12 bases in the middle. CDR3 bases: TGTGCCAGCAGTAGCCGACAGGACAATCAGCCCCAGCATTTT. Translated, it gives CASSSRQDNQPQHF.

The chain uses TRBV7-2 and TRBJ1-2, with 8 bases that match TRBD1. Germline values: CDR1 SGHTA, CDR2 FQGNSA. This CDR3 contains 13 residues. After removal of 4 bases from V and 7 bases from J, the junction contained 5 bases not matched to a gene. This CDR3 is CASSWTGSGGYTF. The CDR3 nucleotides read TGTGCCAGCAGCTGGACAGGGTCTGGTGGCTACACCTTC.

The chain employs TRBV10-3 and TRBJ2-1; possible D gene TRBD2, 6 bases. This CDR3 has 15 amino acids. V lost 0 bases to trimming and J lost 5 bases, with 11 bases between them. CDR1 ENHRY and CDR2 SYGVKD come from the germline V gene. The DNA for the CDR3 is TGTGCCATCAGTGAGTCCCCTAGCGCAGACAATGAGCAGTTCTTC. Its protein product is CAISESPSADNEQFF.

In nucleotides, the CDR3 is TGTGCCAGCAGCAAAGCCCTCACAGGGAGCACAGATACGCAGTATTTT. Encoded protein: CASSKALTGSTDTQYF. This chain links TRBV21-1 with TRBJ2-3; the table's TRBD1 call for D was not verified on the DNA. TRBV21-1 is tagged as a pseudogene. The CDR3 spans 16 residues.

On this clone: Its ends do not fully match the called genes, so a read error is possible. This chain connects TRBV27 to TRBJ2-3; TRBD2 aligns across 9 bases. The germline V gene encodes CDR1 MNHEY and CDR2 SMNVEV (reference sequence). This CDR3 region has 13 residues. The CDR3 nucleotides are TGTGCCAGCAGCTTCTCCAGCGGGAGGCGGTTCTGTTTT. Its translation is CASSFSSGRRFCF.

Written as DNA, the CDR3 is TGTGCCAGCAGCTTGGGACAGGGGAAACAAGAGACCCAGTACTTC. Translation: CASSLGQGKQETQYF. V is TRBV7-8 and J is TRBJ2-5; 10 bases match TRBD1. Germline V CDR1 and CDR2: SGHVS, FQNEAQ. The CDR3 runs to 15 residues. After removal of 3 bases from V and 2 bases from J, the junction contained 3 bases not matched to a gene.